The 8 T cell receptor beta chains given below trace back to one sample, sequenced in a study of blood T cell repertoires in COVID-19. Profiling relied on immunoSEQ multiplex PCR, and the TCRdb table lists in-frame clones only, not all of them. The sample has over 200,000 clones, about 80% seen once; the top ten hold approximately 8%. Sequenced material: peripheral blood. Receptors were obtained from a woman aged 80 or over with COVID-19, enrolled during active disease.

The chain links TRBV18 to TRBJ2-3; D possibly corresponds to TRBD2 (6 bases). V gave up 3 bases and J gave up 1 base, with 8 bases separating them. There are 14 residues in the CDR3. The germline V gene encodes CDR1 KGHSH and CDR2 LQKENI. CDR3 sequence (DNA): TGTGCCAGCTCACCCACGGGGGGCACAGATACGCAGTATTTT. Translated, it gives CASSPTGGTDTQYF.

The rearrangement joins TRBV19 to TRBJ2-6, with 7 nucleotides matching TRBD2. Germline assignment: CDR1 LNHDA and CDR2 SQIVND (reference sequence). CDR3 length equals 16 residues. J gave up 1 base and V 3 bases, and 3 bases lay outside the gene matches. The CDR3 reads CASSMSGGSGANVLTF. CDR3 coding DNA: TGTGCCAGTAGTATGTCGGGGGGATCTGGGGCCAACGTCCTGACTTTC.

Worth noting for this clone: Compared with germline, one end of the junction differs, possibly owing to a read error. This sequence joins TRBV9 and TRBJ2-3; 8 bases map to TRBD2. The CDR3 is made up of 16 amino acids. Germline V lookup: CDR1 SGDLS, CDR2 YYNGEE. CDR3 sequence: CASSVAGNRGTDTQYF. As DNA, the CDR3 is TGTGCCAGCAGTGTAGCGGGGAATCGAGGCACAGATACGCAGTATTTT.

The rearrangement uses TRBV7-2 and TRBJ1-2; TRBD1 agrees at 7 bases. Germline V gives CDR1 SGHTA, CDR2 FQGNSA. This CDR3 is 13 amino acids long. V was clipped by 5 bases and J by 2 bases; unmatched bases: 2. CDR3 sequence reads: CASSPGQNYGYTF. The CDR3 DNA reads TGTGCCAGCAGCCCGGGACAGAACTATGGCTACACCTTC.

The chain recombines TRBV5-6 with TRBJ1-2, with D unresolved. Trimming shortened V by 2 bases and J by 3 bases, and 14 bases separated the two germline ends. Germline V gene lookup returns CDR1 SGHDT and CDR2 YYEEEE. The CDR3 totals 15 residues. The CDR3, as DNA: TGTGCCAGCAGCTTCCTCAATACAGTCGACTATGGCTACACCTTC. This encodes CASSFLNTVDYGYTF. The variable domain in full, with the rest retrieved from reference TRBV5-6 and TRBJ1-2, is DAGVTQSPTHLIKTRGQQVTLRCSPKSGHDTVSWYQQALGQGPQFIFQYYEEEERQRGNFPDRFSGHQFPNYSSELNVNALLLGDSALYLCASSFLNTVDYGYTFGSGTRLTVV.

This chain joins TRBV4-1 and TRBJ2-6; no definite D call. This CDR3 region has 13 residues. The germline gives CDR1 MGHRA, CDR2 YSYEKL. Trimming removed 4 bases at V and 4 bases at J, with 5 bases between. The CDR3 DNA sequence: TGCGCCAGCAGCCCTCGGGGGGCCAACGTCCTGACTTTC. It yields the protein CASSPRGANVLTF.

The chain links TRBV9 to TRBJ1-3; tentative D call: TRBD1 (5 bases). The CDR3 has 16 amino acids. V was pared by 4 bases and J by 0 bases, with 14 bases between. Germline CDR1 SGDLS, CDR2 YYNGEE. In DNA form, the CDR3 reads TGTGCCAGCAGCCCTAGGCAGGGAAGCTCTGGAAACACCATATATTTT. Residues: CASSPRQGSSGNTIYF. Full variable domain (remainder filled in from reference TRBV9 and TRBJ1-3): DSGVTQTPKHLITATGQRVTLRCSPRSGDLSVYWYQQSLDQGLQFLIQYYNGEERAKGNILERFSAQQFPDLHSELNLSSLELGDSALYFCASSPRQGSSGNTIYFGEGSWLTVV.

This sequence joins TRBV4-2 and TRBJ1-2; 9 bases match TRBD1. Germline lookup yields CDR1 LGHNA and CDR2 YNFKEQ. V lost 3 bases to trimming and J lost 8 bases; unmatched junction nucleotides: 13. CDR3 length: 16 amino acids. CDR3 loop: CASSQRTGTGRLGYTF. In DNA form, the CDR3 reads TGTGCCAGCAGCCAGCGAACCGGGACAGGGAGGCTGGGCTACACCTTC.